Below, one T cell receptor beta chain is given with its context. Based on its abundance in the sample, this clonotype is medium-sized (0.01 to 0.1%). Its cognate antigen has yet to be identified. No much larger clone is present one base from it, and per-base qualities are unavailable. The sample originates from a study. The CDR3 goes from the cysteine to the phenylalanine over 12 residues. Only the CDR3 DNA is retained, 36 bases long and in frame from the first base. Taken from the germline V gene (reference sequence), the CDR1 and CDR2 loops are DFQATT and SNEGSKA. Deletion took 5 bases off V and 6 bases off J, with a span of 12 bases between the germline ends. The sample was run on an Illumina MiSeq. TCRdb cleaned the public reads at Q25 with fastp, built clones with MiXCR and kept in-frame beta chains. Identical CDR3 protein sequences are pooled into one entry, listed with their most common genes and DNA. The sample table shows about 740 distinct CDR3 sequences, and approximately 8% are seen once. About a fifth of the sample belongs to the ten largest clones.

The TCR comes from a human donor with rheumatoid arthritis. The rearranged segments are TRBV20-1 and TRBJ2-3; possibly the D gene is TRBD2, per 5 matching bases. Sequencing was performed on CD4+ T cells from synovial fluid. The nucleotides are TGCAGTGCTTTCGAATCGGGGGATACGCAGTATTTT. This is translated as CSAFESGDTQYF.